This T cell receptor (beta chain) was found in a study of T cells after yellow fever vaccination. V lost 3 bases and J lost 3, with 9 bases in between. The germline V gene encodes CDR1 SNHLY and CDR2 FYNNEI. The CDR3 extends over 13 amino acids. In TCRdb, the 5' RACE reads were re-called with MiXCR into one record per CDR3 protein. Altogether about 73,000 distinct CDR3 sequences are present, around 7% being singletons, with the ten largest covering roughly 41%. This clonotype was detected only a few times. The TCR comes from a man younger than 45 who received the YFV17D yellow fever vaccine. The sequenced sample was CD8+ T cells sorted from PBMCs, obtained on the day of the yellow fever booster vaccination. This sequence joins TRBV2 and TRBJ2-7, with D uncertain. The chain's CDR3 is CASSDFTHYEQYF. The CDR3 DNA sequence: TGTGCCAGCAGTGATTTCACGCACTACGAGCAGTACTTC.